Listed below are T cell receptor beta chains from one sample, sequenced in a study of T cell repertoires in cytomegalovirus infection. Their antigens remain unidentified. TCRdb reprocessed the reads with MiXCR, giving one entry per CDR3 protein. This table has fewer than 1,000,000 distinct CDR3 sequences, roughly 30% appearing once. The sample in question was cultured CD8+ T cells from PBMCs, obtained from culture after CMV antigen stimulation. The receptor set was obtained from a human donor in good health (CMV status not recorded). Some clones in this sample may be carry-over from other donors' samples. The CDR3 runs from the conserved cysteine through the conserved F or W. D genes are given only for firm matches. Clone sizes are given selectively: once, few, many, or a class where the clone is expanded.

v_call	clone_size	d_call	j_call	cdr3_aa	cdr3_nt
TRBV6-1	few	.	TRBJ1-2	CASSEAPTGPYGYTF	TGTGCCAGCAGTGAAGCGCCCACAGGGCCCTATGGCTACACCTTC
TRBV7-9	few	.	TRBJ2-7	CASSLKHYEQYF	TGTGCCAGCAGCTTAAAACATTACGAGCAGTACTTC
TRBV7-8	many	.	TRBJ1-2	CASSVIRWGSNYGYTF	TGTGCCAGCAGCGTAATCCGATGGGGCTCCAACTATGGCTACACCTTC
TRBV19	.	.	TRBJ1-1	CASSWDPTGNTEAFF	TGTGCCAGTAGTTGGGACCCCACAGGGAACACTGAAGCTTTCTTT
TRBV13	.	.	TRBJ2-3	CASSSSYTDTQYF	TGTGCCAGCAGCTCGAGCTACACAGATACGCAGTATTTT
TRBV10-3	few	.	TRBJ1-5	CAISEFTTGANQPQHF	TGTGCCATCAGTGAGTTTACGACAGGCGCCAATCAGCCCCAGCATTTT
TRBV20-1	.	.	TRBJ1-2	CSASTGRWHGYTF	TGCAGTGCTAGCACAGGGCGATGGCATGGCTACACCTTC
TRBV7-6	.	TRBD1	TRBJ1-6	CASSLEGRGQMYNSPLHF	TGTGCCAGCAGCTTAGAGGGCAGGGGGCAAATGTACAATTCACCCCTCCACTTT
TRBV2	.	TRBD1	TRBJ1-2	CASSEFGQDYGYTF	TGTGCCAGCAGTGAATTTGGACAGGACTATGGCTACACCTTC
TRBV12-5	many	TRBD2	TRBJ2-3	CASGFGLAGGSTDTQYF	TGTGCTAGTGGTTTTGGTTTAGCGGGGGGAAGCACAGATACGCAGTATTTT
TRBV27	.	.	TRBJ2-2	CASKFVTGHYAGELFF	TGTGCCAGCAAGTTCGTGACCGGCCATTATGCCGGGGAGCTGTTTTTT
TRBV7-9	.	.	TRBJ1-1	CATTGQGTEAFF	TGTGCCACCACGGGTCAAGGGACTGAAGCTTTCTTT
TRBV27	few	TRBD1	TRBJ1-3	CASSTTLLTGGSGNTIYF	TGTGCCAGCAGCACAACACTCCTTACAGGGGGCTCAGGAAACACCATATATTTT
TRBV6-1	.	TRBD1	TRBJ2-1	CASQGGEAADNEQFF	TGTGCCTCCCAAGGGGGCGAGGCCGCGGACAATGAGCAGTTCTTC
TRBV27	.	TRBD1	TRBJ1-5	CATQGTGAEQPQHF	TGTGCCACCCAAGGTACAGGGGCGGAACAGCCCCAGCATTTT
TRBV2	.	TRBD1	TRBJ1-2	CAILQDRRTGYTF	TGTGCCATTCTTCAGGACAGGCGGACCGGCTACACCTTC
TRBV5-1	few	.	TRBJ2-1	CASSFETPANNEQFF	TGCGCCAGCAGCTTCGAAACTCCGGCCAACAATGAGCAGTTCTTC
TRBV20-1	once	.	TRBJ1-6	CSALELRGYNSPLHF	TGCAGTGCTTTGGAGTTAAGGGGTTATAATTCACCCCTCCACTTT
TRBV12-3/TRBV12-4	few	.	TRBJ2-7	CASSFGRGVYEQYF	TGTGCCAGCAGTTTCGGCAGGGGCGTCTACGAGCAGTACTTC
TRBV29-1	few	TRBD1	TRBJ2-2	CSVVETGSTGELFF	TGCAGCGTTGTGGAGACAGGGTCCACCGGGGAGCTGTTTTTT
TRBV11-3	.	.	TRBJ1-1	CASSTDGVEAFF	TGTGCCAGCAGCACGGACGGGGTTGAAGCTTTCTTT
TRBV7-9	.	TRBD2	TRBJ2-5	CASRIPGLAEETQYF	TGTGCCAGCAGAATACCTGGACTAGCCGAAGAGACCCAGTACTTC